This TCR beta chain was found in a study of vaccination effects on CD4 cells after COVID-19. Clones were sequenced by immunoSEQ multiplex PCR, and TCRdb holds only the in-frame ones, with some missing. In the table there are about 57,000 clones, about four fifths of which are singletons. V dropped 0 bases and J dropped 2 bases, with 9 bases sitting between them. This CDR3 has 16 residues. Germline V gene lookup returns CDR1 SGHRS and CDR2 YFSETQ. Concerning this clone: Its antigen remains unknown.

Culture proceeded for about 11 days, and CD4+ T cells were then isolated. Participants received two doses of either the BNT162b2 or mRNA-1273 vaccine. Absence of prior SARS-CoV-2 infection characterized the vaccine recipients, who showed negative nucleocapsid antibodies. The rearrangement links TRBV5-1 to TRBJ2-6; the D is unclear. Sequenced here: CD4+ T cells from PBMCs cultured without peptide, sampled after COVID-19 vaccination. This receptor was identified in a human donor who received a COVID-19 vaccine. CDR3 in DNA: TGCGCCAGCAGCTTGGGGTCTTTCGCTGGGGCCAACGTCCTGACTTTC. The encoded protein is CASSLGSFAGANVLTF.